Here is one T cell receptor (beta chain) with its context. Which antigen it targets is not known. Qualities for individual bases were not recorded, and no much larger clone is one base off. Library generation was performed with the immunoSEQ multiplex PCR assay. This immuneACCESS table, as held by TCRdb, lists in-frame sequences with V and J called but not all clones. Of the missing ones, under half trace to an unresolved V gene in checked studies; the others have no known cause. The sample table contains approximately 81,000 clones; only one count was recorded for 75% to 85% of them. Approximately 3.5% of the sample lies in the top ten. This record belongs to a study of technical replicates of blood from four donors (dated by TCRdb to 2016 to 2017). V ends up 3 bases short and J 2 bases short, with an unmatched junction base count of 10. The CDR3, cysteine through phenylalanine, is 16 amino acids long. Only the CDR3 DNA stays, 48 bases, in frame from base 1. The germline V gene gives CDR1 as MNHNS and CDR2 as SASEGT.

The sequence is built from TRBV6-1 and TRBJ2-7, and 7 junctional nucleotides match TRBD1. This receptor was taken from a human donor in good health. Some clones in this sample may be carry-over from other donors' samples. The sample consisted of PBMCs. CDR3 reads: CASSDGTARFPYEQYF. In nucleotide form, the sequence is TGTGCCAGCAGTGACGGGACAGCCCGATTCCCCTACGAGCAGTACTTC.